This T cell receptor beta chain is from a study of human T cells and chemical hapten exposure. TCRdb ran MiXCR on the RACE reads and lists one entry per CDR3 protein. The sample lists 300,000 to 400,000 distinct CDR3 sequences; more than 4.5% were seen once. Germline lookup yields CDR1 LGHDT and CDR2 YNNKEL (reference sequence). This CDR3 has 14 amino acids. V shed 5 bases and J shed 6 bases, with 15 bases lying between them. Noted time point: pre-sensitization, week 0. Treatment described: therapeutic diphenylcyclopropenone sensitization with weekly scalp DPC. In this sample, this clonotype turned up a few times.

This chain uses TRBV3-1 with TRBJ2-3; maybe TRBD2 (5 bases). The source of this sequence is a woman in her forties or fifties with alopecia areata. Some clones in this sample may be carry-over from other donors' samples. The sequences come from whole blood, collected in connection with sensitization to the hapten diphenylcyclopropenone (DPC). CDR3 residues: CASSSRRGLDTQYF. DNA of the CDR3: TGTGCCAGCAGCTCCCGCCGAGGGCTGGATACGCAGTATTTT.